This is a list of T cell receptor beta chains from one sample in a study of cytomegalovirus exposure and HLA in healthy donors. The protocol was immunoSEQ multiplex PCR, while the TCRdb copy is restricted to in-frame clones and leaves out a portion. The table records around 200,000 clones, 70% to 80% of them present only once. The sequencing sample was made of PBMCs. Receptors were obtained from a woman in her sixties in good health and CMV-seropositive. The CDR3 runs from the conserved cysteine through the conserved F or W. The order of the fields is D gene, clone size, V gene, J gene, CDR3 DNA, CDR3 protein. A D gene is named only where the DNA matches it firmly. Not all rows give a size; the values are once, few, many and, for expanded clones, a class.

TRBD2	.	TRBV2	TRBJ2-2	TGTGCCAGCAGTGAATTACCGGGGGGAAAAACCGGGGAGCTGTTTTTT	CASSELPGGKTGELFF
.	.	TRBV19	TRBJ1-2	TGTGCCACTAATTCGGACTATGGCTACACCTTC	CATNSDYGYTF
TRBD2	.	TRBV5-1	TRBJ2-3	TGCGCCAGCAGCTTGGTAGCAGCGGGAACGGGCACAGATACGCAGTATTTT	CASSLVAAGTGTDTQYF
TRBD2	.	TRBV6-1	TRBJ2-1	TGTGCCAGCAGGGGAGAGGGACTATCTGAGTTCTTC	CASRGEGLSEFF
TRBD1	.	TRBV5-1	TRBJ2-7	TGCGCCAGCAGTGAGGGGACAGACTTCTACGAGCAGTACTTC	CASSEGTDFYEQYF
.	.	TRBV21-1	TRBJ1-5	TGTGCCAGCAGCTACCGGCGCGGACCGGGGCAGCCCCAGCATTTT	CASSYRRGPGQPQHF
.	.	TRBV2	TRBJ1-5	TGTGCCAGCACCAGGGACAATCAGCCCCAGCATTTT	CASTRDNQPQHF
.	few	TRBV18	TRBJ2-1	TGTGCCAGCTCACCACCTAGAAGCTCCTACAATGAGCAGTTCTTC	CASSPPRSSYNEQFF
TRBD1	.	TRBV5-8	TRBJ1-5	TGTGCCAGCAGCTTGAGGACAGGGGGCGCGCGACAGCCCCAGCATTTT	CASSLRTGGARQPQHF
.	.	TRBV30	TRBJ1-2	TGTGCCTGGAGTGTACGGGGAACCTATGGCTACACCTTC	CAWSVRGTYGYTF
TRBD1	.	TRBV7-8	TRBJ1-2	TGTGCCAGCAGCTTCTCGACGGGACAGGGAGGCTATGGCTACACCTTC	CASSFSTGQGGYGYTF
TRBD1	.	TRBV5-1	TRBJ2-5	TGCGCCAGCAGCCCCGGACAGGGACAATTCGGGGAGACCCAGTACTTC	CASSPGQGQFGETQYF
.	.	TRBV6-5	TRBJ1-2	TGTGCCAGCAGTAAAACAACCACAGGGAACTATGGCTACACCTTC	CASSKTTTGNYGYTF
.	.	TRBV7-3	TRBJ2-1	TGTGCCAGCAGCTTAATCCCGGGGGGCCACTACAATGAGCAGTTCTTC	CASSLIPGGHYNEQFF
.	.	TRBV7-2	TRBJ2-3	TGTGCCAGCAGCTTACAGCGGAGGGGCACAGATACGCAGTATTTT	CASSLQRRGTDTQYF
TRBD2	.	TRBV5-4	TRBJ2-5	TGTGCCAGCAGCTTGGTTCTAGCGGGGCAAGAGACCCAGTACTTC	CASSLVLAGQETQYF
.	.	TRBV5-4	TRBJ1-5	TGTGCCAGCAGCTTGTACCCTGGCTCTCAGCCCCAGCATTTT	CASSLYPGSQPQHF